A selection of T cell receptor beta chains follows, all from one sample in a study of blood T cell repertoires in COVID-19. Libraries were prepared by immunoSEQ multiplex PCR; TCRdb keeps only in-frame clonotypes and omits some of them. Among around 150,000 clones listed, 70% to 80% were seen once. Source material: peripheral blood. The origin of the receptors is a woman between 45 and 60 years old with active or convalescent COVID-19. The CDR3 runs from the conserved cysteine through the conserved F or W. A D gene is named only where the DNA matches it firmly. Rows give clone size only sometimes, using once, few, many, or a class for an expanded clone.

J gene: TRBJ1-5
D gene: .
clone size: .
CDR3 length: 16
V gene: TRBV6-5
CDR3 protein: CASSYSGPSTEQPQHF
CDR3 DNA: TGTGCCAGCAGTTACTCGGGGCCATCCACAGAACAGCCCCAGCATTTT

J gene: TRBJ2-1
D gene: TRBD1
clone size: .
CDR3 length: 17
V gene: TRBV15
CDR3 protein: CATSRVVGTGAYNEQFF
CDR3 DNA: TGTGCCACCAGCAGAGTCGTGGGGACAGGGGCGTACAATGAGCAGTTCTTC

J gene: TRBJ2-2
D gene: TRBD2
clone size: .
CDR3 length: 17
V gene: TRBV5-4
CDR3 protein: CASSRRKSSGTTGELFF
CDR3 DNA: TGTGCCAGCAGCCGCCGGAAGTCTAGCGGAACGACCGGGGAGCTGTTTTTT

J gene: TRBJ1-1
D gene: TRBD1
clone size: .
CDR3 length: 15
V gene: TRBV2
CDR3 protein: CASRPGTGVATEAFF
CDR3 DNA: TGTGCCAGCAGACCCGGGACAGGGGTTGCAACTGAAGCTTTCTTT

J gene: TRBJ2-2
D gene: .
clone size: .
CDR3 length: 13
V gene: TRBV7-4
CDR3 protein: CASSLQVTGELFF
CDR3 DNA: TGTGCCAGCAGCTTACAGGTAACCGGGGAGCTGTTTTTT

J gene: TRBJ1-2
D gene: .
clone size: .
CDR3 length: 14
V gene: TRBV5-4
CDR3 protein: CASSLGRGADGYTF
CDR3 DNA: TGTGCCAGCAGCTTGGGGCGGGGGGCTGATGGCTACACCTTC

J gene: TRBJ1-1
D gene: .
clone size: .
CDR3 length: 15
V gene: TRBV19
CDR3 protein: CASSKQGIKDTEAFF
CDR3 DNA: TGTGCCAGTAGTAAGCAGGGGATTAAGGACACTGAAGCTTTCTTT

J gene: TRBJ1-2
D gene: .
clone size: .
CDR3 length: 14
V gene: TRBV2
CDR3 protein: CASSRREEAYGYTF
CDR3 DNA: TGTGCCAGCAGTCGCAGGGAGGAGGCCTATGGCTACACCTTC

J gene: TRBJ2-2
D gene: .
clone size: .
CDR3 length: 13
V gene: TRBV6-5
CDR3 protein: CATRDTYTGELFF
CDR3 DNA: TGTGCCACGCGGGATACCTACACCGGGGAGCTGTTTTTT

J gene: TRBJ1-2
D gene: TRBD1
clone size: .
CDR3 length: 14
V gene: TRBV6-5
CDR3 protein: CASTLDRGRGGYTF
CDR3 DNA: TGTGCCAGCACCCTGGACAGGGGGCGCGGTGGCTACACCTTC

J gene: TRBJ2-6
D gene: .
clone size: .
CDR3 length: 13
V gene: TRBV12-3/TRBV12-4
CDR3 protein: CAEGDSGANVLTF
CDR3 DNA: TGTGCTGAGGGGGACTCTGGGGCCAACGTCCTGACTTTC

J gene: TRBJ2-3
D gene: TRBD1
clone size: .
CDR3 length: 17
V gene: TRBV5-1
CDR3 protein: CASSSLRTGGNTDTQYF
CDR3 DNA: TGCGCCAGCAGCTCGCTCCGTACAGGGGGCAACACAGATACGCAGTATTTT

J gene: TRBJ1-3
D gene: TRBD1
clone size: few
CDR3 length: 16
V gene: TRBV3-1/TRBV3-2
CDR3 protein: CASSQAGTVDGNTIYF
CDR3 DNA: TGTGCCAGCAGCCAGGCGGGGACAGTAGATGGAAACACCATATATTTT

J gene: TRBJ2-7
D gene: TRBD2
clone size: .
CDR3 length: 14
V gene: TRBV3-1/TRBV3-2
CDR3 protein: CASSRKGGINEQYF
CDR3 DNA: TGTGCCAGCAGCCGGAAGGGAGGGATAAATGAGCAGTACTTC

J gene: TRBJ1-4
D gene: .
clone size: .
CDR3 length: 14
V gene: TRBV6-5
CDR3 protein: CASSTGSTNEKLFF
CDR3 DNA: TGTGCCAGCAGTACAGGTTCAACTAATGAAAAACTGTTTTTT

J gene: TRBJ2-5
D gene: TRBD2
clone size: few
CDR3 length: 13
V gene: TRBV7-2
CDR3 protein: CASSLAGGETQYF
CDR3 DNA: TGTGCCAGCAGCTTAGCGGGAGGGGAGACCCAGTACTTC

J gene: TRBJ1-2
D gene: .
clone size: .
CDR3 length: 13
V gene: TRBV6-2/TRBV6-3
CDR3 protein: CASSYRGGLGYTF
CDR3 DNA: TGTGCCAGCAGTTACCGCGGGGGGCTTGGCTACACCTTC

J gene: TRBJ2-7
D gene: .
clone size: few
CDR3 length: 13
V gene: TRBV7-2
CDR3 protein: CASRRTGTYEQYF
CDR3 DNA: TGTGCCAGCCGGCGGACGGGGACCTACGAGCAGTACTTC

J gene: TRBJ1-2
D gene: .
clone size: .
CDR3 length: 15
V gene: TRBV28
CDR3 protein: CASRILGVSNYGYTF
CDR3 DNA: TGTGCCAGCAGGATCCTCGGGGTTTCTAACTATGGCTACACCTTC

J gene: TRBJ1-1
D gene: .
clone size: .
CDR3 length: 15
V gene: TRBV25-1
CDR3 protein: CASRDVAGNHTEAFF
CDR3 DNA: TGTGCCAGCAGGGATGTTGCAGGGAACCACACTGAAGCTTTCTTT

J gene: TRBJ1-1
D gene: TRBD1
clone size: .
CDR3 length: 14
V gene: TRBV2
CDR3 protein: CASNTGGANTEAFF
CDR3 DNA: TGTGCCAGCAATACAGGGGGGGCGAACACTGAAGCTTTCTTT

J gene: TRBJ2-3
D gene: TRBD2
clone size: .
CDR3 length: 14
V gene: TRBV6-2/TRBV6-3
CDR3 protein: CASSVAGVADTQYF
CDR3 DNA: TGTGCCAGCAGTGTAGCGGGAGTTGCAGATACGCAGTATTTT

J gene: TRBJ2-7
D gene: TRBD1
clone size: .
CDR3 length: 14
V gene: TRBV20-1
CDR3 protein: CSASADRGYYEQYF
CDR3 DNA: TGCAGTGCTAGTGCGGACAGGGGATACTACGAGCAGTACTTC

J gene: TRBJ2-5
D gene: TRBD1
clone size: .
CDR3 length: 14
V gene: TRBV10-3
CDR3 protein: CAISGDRVRETQYF
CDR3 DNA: TGTGCCATCAGTGGCGACAGGGTTCGCGAGACCCAGTACTTC

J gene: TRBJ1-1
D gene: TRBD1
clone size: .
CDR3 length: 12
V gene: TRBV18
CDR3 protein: CASSPDRAEAFF
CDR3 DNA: TGTGCCAGCTCACCGGACAGGGCCGAGGCTTTCTTT

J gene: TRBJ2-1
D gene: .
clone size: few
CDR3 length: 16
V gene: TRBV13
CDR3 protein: CASSILGRGGVSEQFF
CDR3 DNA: TGTGCCAGCAGTATTCTCGGACGAGGAGGGGTTAGTGAGCAGTTCTTC

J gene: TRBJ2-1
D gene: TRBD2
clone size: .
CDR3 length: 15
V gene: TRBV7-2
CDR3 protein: CASSSGLAGLAEQFF
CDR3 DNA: TGTGCCAGCAGCTCCGGACTAGCGGGACTGGCGGAGCAGTTCTTC

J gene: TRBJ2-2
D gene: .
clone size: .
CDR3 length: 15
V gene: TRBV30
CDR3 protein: CAWSESSAAGGELFF
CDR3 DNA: TGTGCCTGGAGCGAATCTAGCGCCGCGGGCGGGGAGCTGTTTTTT

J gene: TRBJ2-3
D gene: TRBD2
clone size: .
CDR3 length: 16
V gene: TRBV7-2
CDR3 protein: CASSLDGGARTDTQYF
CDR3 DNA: TGTGCCAGCAGCTTAGACGGGGGGGCGAGGACAGATACGCAGTATTTT

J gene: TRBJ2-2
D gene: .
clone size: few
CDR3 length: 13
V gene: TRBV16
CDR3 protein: CASSRSAAGELFF
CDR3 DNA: TGTGCCAGCAGCCGTTCGGCGGCCGGGGAGCTGTTTTTT

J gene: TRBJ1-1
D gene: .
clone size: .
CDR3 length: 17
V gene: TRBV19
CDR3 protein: CASTSIRTEKMNTEAFF
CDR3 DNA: TGTGCCAGTACCTCCATCCGGACAGAGAAGATGAACACTGAAGCTTTCTTT

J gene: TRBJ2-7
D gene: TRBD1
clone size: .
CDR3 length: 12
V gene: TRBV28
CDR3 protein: CASSSGQEKQYF
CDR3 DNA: TGTGCCAGCAGTTCGGGACAGGAGAAGCAGTACTTC

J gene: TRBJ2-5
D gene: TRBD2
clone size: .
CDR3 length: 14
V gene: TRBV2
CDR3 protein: CASRGGAVQETQYF
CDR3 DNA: TGTGCCAGCAGGGGAGGGGCGGTCCAAGAGACCCAGTACTTC

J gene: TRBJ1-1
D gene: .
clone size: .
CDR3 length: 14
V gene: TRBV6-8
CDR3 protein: CASSGPLGDTEAFF
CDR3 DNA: TGTGCCAGCAGCGGCCCTTTAGGGGATACTGAAGCTTTCTTT

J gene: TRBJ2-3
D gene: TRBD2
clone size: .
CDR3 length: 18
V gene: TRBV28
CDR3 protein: CASSQQALAGGPRRTQYF
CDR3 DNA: TGTGCCAGCAGTCAACAGGCCCTAGCGGGAGGGCCCCGTCGTACGCAGTATTTT

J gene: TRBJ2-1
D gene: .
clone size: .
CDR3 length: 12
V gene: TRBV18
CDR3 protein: CASSRTGVEQFF
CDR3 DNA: TGTGCCAGCTCACGCACGGGAGTTGAGCAGTTCTTC

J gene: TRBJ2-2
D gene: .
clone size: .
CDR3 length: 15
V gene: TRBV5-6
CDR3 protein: CASSLRGGNTGELFF
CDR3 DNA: TGTGCCAGCAGCTTGAGAGGGGGTAACACCGGGGAGCTGTTTTTT

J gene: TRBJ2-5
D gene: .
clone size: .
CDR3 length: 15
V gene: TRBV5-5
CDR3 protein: CASSLAPDRQETQYF
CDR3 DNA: TGTGCCAGCAGCTTGGCGCCCGACAGACAAGAGACCCAGTACTTC

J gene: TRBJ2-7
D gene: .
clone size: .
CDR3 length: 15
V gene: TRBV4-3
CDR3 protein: CASSQGRTGSYEQYF
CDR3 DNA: TGCGCCAGCAGCCAAGGGAGGACCGGCTCCTACGAGCAGTACTTC

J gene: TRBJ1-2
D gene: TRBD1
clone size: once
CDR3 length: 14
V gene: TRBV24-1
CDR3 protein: CATSDADRGYGYTF
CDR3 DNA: TGTGCCACCAGTGATGCCGACAGGGGCTATGGCTACACCTTC

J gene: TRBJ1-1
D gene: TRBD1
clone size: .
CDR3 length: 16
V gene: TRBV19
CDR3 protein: CASSPVIGGGITEAFF
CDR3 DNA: TGTGCCAGTAGTCCAGTCATCGGAGGGGGCATAACTGAAGCTTTCTTT

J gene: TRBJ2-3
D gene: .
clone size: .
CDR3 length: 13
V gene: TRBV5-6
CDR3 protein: CASSFSGADTQYF
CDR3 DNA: TGTGCCAGCAGCTTCTCGGGGGCAGATACGCAGTATTTT

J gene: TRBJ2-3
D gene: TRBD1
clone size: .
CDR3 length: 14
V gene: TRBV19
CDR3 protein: CASSRDRGLYTQYF
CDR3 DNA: TGTGCCAGTAGTCGGGACAGGGGGCTTTATACGCAGTATTTT

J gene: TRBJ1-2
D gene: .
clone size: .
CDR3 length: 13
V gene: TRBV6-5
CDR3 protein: CASSSPSSYGYTF
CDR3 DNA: TGTGCCAGCAGTTCTCCCAGTTCTTATGGCTACACCTTC

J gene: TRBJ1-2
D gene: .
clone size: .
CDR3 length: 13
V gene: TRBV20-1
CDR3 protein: CSASYVAVSGYTF
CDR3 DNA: TGCAGTGCTAGTTATGTGGCGGTCTCTGGCTACACCTTC

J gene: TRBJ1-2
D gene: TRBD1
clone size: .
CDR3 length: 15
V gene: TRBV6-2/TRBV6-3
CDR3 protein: CASSSISPLQGSNTF
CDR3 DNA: TGTGCCAGCAGTTCCATCTCCCCCTTACAGGGGAGTAACACCTTC

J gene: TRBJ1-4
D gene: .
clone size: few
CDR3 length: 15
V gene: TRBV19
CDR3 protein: CASSIVWQPREKLFF
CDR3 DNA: TGTGCCAGTAGTATAGTCTGGCAGCCCAGGGAAAAACTGTTTTTT

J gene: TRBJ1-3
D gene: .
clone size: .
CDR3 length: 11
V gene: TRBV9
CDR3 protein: CASTSGNTIYF
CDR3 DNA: TGTGCCAGCACCTCCGGAAACACCATATATTTT